This T cell receptor (beta chain) was observed in a study of identical twins. CDR1 SEHNR and CDR2 FQNEAQ come from the germline V gene (reference sequence). The V and J ends lost 4 bases and 5 bases respectively, with 10 bases between them. The CDR3 covers 13 residues. TCRdb itself ran the 5' RACE reads through MiXCR, one entry per CDR3 protein. This repertoire shows fewer than 500,000 distinct CDR3 sequences, approximately 25% found once; its top ten account for just under 3%. The sample was also linked to a second study, of T cells expressing NK-cell markers.

The sequenced sample was CD4+ T cells sorted from blood. This TCR was sampled from a woman younger than 35 in good health. V usage is TRBV7-9 and J usage is TRBJ2-3; weak D call: TRBD1 (5 bases). CDR3 amino acids: CASSWAGIDTQYF. In nucleotides, the CDR3 is TGTGCCAGCAGCTGGGCAGGGATAGATACGCAGTATTTT.